The T cell receptor beta chain under discussion was sequenced for a study of blood T cell repertoires in COVID-19. Study at large: Acute-phase and convalescent COVID-19 samples originated in the United States, Italy and Spain.

Participants came from around 25 US areas, aged about 18 to 89 years. Allocation to cohorts depended on clinical history reported by the participants. The CDR3 covers 12 residues. Sequenced by immunoSEQ multiplex PCR; TCRdb stores in-frame clones only, minus some. The sample includes roughly 430,000 clones, roughly 88% of them seen just once. The sequenced material came from PBMCs or T cells enriched from blood (not recorded which). This rearrangement joins TRBV21-1 to TRBJ1-2; the D call in the table, TRBD1, was not verified against the DNA. TRBV21-1 is reported as a pseudogene. The TCR comes from a woman between 40 and 55 years old with acute COVID-19. CDR3 sequence (DNA): TGTGCCAGCCCTGGGACAGGCTATGGCTACACCTTC. Its protein product is CASPGTGYGYTF.